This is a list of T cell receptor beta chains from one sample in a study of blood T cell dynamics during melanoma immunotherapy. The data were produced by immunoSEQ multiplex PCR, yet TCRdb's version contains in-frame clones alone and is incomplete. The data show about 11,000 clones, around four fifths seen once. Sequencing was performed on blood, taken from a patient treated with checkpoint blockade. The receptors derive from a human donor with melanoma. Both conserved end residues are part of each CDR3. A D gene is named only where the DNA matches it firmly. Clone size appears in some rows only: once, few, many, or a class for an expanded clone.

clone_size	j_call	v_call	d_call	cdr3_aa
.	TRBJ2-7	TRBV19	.	CASSSRSGAEQYF
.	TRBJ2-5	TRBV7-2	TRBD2	CASSLGLAGGLNQETQYF
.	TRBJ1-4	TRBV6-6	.	CASSLRGLNEKLFF
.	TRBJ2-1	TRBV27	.	CASSRDFYNEQFF
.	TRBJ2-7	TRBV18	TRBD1	CASSGQGANSYEQYF
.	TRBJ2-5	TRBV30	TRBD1	CAWTGGSETQYF
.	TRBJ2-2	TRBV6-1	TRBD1	CASSGLTGESTGELFF
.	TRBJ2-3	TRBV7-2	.	CASSSLLGGPDTQYF
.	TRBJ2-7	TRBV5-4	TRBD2	CASSPGGVSGRGVNEQYF
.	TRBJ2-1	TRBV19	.	CASSILGSEQFF
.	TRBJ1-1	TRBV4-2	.	CASSRTAYPEAFF
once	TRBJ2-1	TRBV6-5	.	CASSSRDTTSEQFF
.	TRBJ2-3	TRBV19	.	CASSIKNTQYF
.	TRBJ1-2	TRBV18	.	CASSPGLRTGNYGYTF
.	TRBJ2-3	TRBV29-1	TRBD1	CSVDRADTQYF
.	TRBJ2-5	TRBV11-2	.	CASSLGAGTLGETQYF
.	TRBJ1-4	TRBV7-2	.	CASSLKRGGNEKLFF
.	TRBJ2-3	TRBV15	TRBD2	CATSLSSGRADTQYF
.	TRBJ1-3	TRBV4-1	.	CASSQDRNSGNTIYF
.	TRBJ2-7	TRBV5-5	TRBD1	CASSLDPGTGTSEQYF
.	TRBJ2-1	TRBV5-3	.	CASSLPGDAYNEQFF
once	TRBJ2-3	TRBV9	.	CASSVAGGSTDTQYF
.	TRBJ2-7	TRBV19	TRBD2	CASSPYPGLASYEQYF
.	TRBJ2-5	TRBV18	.	CASTTTSRADETQYF
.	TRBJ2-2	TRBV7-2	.	CASSAQSSGLTGELFF
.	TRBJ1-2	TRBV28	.	CASSLRRGGYTF
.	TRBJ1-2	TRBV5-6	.	CASSGRRGYTF
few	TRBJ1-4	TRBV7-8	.	CASSPAGFNEKLFF
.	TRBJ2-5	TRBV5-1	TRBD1	CASSWGTGGQETQYF
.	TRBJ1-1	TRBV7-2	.	CASSLVLTGSIGTEAFF
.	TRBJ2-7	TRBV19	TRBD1	CASSDRGRDEQYF
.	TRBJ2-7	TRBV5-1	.	CASSLGVGVLGEQYF
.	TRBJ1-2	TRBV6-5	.	CASSYTAGAQDGYTF
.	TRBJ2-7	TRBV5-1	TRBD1	CASSSGQGASEQYF
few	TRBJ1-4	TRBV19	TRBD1	CASSIVRGSNEKLFF
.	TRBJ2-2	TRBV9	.	CASSVAGSNTGELFF
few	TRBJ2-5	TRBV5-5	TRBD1	CASSSGTGSETQYF
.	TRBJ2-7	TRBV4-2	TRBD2	CASSHSGGPYEQYF
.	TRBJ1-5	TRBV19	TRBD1	CASTPGQGMGQPQHF
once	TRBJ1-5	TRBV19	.	CASRRGTGDGNQPQHF
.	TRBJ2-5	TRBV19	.	CASSHSVETQYF
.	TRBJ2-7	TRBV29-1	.	CSVLTGPYEQYF
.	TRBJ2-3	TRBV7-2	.	CASSIKDTQYF
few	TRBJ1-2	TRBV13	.	CASSFDSPRGYTF
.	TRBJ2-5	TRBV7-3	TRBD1	CASSLMDRGTETQYF
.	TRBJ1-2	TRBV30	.	CAWNSQGSYGYTF
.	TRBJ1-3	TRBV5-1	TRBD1	CASSQRQGSGNTIYF
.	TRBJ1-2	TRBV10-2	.	CASQTNYGYTF
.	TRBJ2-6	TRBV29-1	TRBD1	CSCTGTASGANVLTF
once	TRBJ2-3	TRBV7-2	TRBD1	CASSLAGQGGDTQYF
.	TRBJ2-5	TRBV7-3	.	CASSFSVGGAETQYF